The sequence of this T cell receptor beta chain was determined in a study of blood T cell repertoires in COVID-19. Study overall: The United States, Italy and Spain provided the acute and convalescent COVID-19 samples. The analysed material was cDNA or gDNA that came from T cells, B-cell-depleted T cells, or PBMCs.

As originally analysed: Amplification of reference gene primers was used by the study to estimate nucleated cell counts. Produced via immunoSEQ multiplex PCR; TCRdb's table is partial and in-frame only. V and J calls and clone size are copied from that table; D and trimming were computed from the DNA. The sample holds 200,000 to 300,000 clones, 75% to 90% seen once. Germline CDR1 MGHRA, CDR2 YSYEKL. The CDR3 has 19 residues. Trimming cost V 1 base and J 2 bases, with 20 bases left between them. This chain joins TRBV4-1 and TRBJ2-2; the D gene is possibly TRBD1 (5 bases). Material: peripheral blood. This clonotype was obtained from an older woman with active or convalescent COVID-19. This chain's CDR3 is CASSQGARDTGVNTGELFF. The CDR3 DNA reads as TGCGCCAGCAGCCAAGGAGCGAGAGACACAGGAGTAAACACCGGGGAGCTGTTTTTT.